This T cell receptor (beta chain) was identified in a study of shared clonotypes between healthy human individuals. Using immunoSEQ multiplex PCR, the repertoire was profiled, and TCRdb retains in-frame clones only, with some absent. The sample lists just over 2,000,000 clones; 85% to 95% were seen once. Trimming at V came to 5 bases and at J to 6 bases, leaving 18 bases not matched to a gene. The germline gives CDR1 SGHRS, CDR2 YFSETQ. The CDR3 has 17 amino acids. The sequence derives from a man aged 18 to 35 in good health. J is TRBJ1-1 and V is TRBV5-1, with 8 bases fitting TRBD1. The specimen was naive CD4+ T cells sorted from blood. The subset denotes: CD45RA+ positively selected. CDR3 in amino acids: CASSNLGLGQGAAEAFF. CDR3 nucleotide sequence: TGCGCCAGCAGTAATCTGGGGTTAGGACAGGGAGCAGCTGAAGCTTTCTTT.